These T cell receptor beta chains were read from a single sample in a study of T cells after yellow fever vaccination. One entry per CDR3 protein results from TCRdb running MiXCR on the 5' RACE reads. The sample shows more than 350,000 distinct CDR3 sequences, under 14% of them seen only once. Sample: PBMCs, taken on the day of the first yellow fever vaccination. These receptors all stem from a man aged 18 to 30 who received the YFV17D yellow fever vaccine. Each CDR3 is given with its conserved first and last residue. The D gene is left open where the match is weak. Expanded clones are given a class, and other clones once, few, many or no size at all.

size,D,J,V,CDR3,DNA
NA,NA,TRBJ2-2,TRBV12-3/TRBV12-4,CASSLTRTGELFF,TGTGCCAGCAGTTTGACCCGCACCGGGGAGCTGTTTTTT
NA,NA,TRBJ2-3,TRBV29-1,CSGTQPSTDTQYF,TGCAGCGGAACTCAGCCAAGCACAGATACGCAGTATTTT
many,NA,TRBJ1-1,TRBV4-3,CASSQYPATEAFF,TGCGCCAGCAGCCAATACCCAGCCACTGAAGCTTTCTTT
NA,NA,TRBJ1-2,TRBV6-5,CASSYRGRANYGYTF,TGTGCCAGCAGTTACAGGGGAAGAGCTAACTATGGCTACACCTTC
NA,NA,TRBJ1-1,TRBV5-1,CASRESQNTEAFF,TGCGCCAGCAGAGAATCGCAGAACACTGAAGCTTTCTTT
NA,NA,TRBJ1-5,TRBV20-1,CSARAQYSNQPQHF,TGCAGTGCTAGAGCGCAATATAGCAATCAGCCCCAGCATTTT
NA,NA,TRBJ1-2,TRBV4-1,CASSQAQDQLLGYTF,TGCGCCAGCAGCCAGGCACAGGATCAACTTCTTGGCTACACCTTC
many,NA,TRBJ2-1,TRBV2,CASSDSDGDNEQFF,TGTGCCAGCAGTGACTCCGACGGGGACAATGAGCAGTTCTTC
many,NA,TRBJ2-2,TRBV11-2,CASSLAGTTTGELFF,TGTGCCAGCAGCTTAGCCGGGACCACAACCGGGGAGCTGTTTTTT
NA,NA,TRBJ2-5,TRBV20-1,CSAPGGGGGYQETQYF,TGCAGTGCTCCAGGGGGTGGCGGGGGGTACCAAGAGACCCAGTACTTC
few,NA,TRBJ1-5,TRBV6-2/TRBV6-3,CASSAFSPSGLSQPQHF,TGTGCCAGCAGCGCCTTTTCTCCTTCCGGACTAAGCCAGCCCCAGCATTTT
few,TRBD1,TRBJ2-1,TRBV4-3,CASSRDPDRGAYNEQFF,TGCGCCAGCAGCCGCGATCCGGACAGGGGCGCTTACAATGAGCAGTTCTTC
few,NA,TRBJ1-3,TRBV15,CATSGSVLGNTIYF,TGTGCCACCAGCGGATCCGTGCTTGGAAACACCATATATTTT
NA,NA,TRBJ1-1,TRBV30,CAWSTGHNTEAFF,TGTGCCTGGAGTACGGGACACAACACTGAAGCTTTCTTT
NA,TRBD1,TRBJ2-7,TRBV27,CASTPRDRVYEQYF,TGTGCCAGCACCCCACGGGACAGGGTCTACGAGCAGTACTTC
NA,TRBD2,TRBJ2-5,TRBV11-2,CASSFFPGGIQETQYF,TGTGCCAGCAGCTTCTTTCCGGGGGGAATACAAGAGACCCAGTACTTC
NA,TRBD2,TRBJ2-3,TRBV5-1,CASSLGPLAGDTDTQYF,TGCGCCAGCAGCTTGGGGCCACTAGCGGGGGACACAGATACGCAGTATTTT
NA,TRBD1,TRBJ1-5,TRBV7-2,CASSLFDRAGQPQHF,TGTGCCAGCAGCTTATTCGACAGGGCGGGTCAGCCCCAGCATTTT
NA,NA,TRBJ2-7,TRBV2,CASSFSDRNYEQYF,TGTGCCAGCAGTTTCTCCGACAGGAACTACGAGCAGTACTTC
many,NA,TRBJ2-3,TRBV7-2,CASSFPGLDTQYF,TGTGCCAGCAGCTTCCCAGGGTTGGATACGCAGTATTTT
many,NA,TRBJ2-2,TRBV7-2,CASSFNAGTGELFF,TGTGCCAGCAGCTTTAACGCGGGCACCGGGGAGCTGTTTTTT
NA,NA,TRBJ1-4,TRBV7-8,CASSPREGVEKLFF,TGTGCCAGCAGCCCCCGCGAGGGCGTCGAAAAACTGTTTTTT
NA,NA,TRBJ1-1,TRBV5-1,CASTPLGDTEAFF,TGCGCCAGCACCCCGCTGGGAGACACTGAAGCTTTCTTT
NA,NA,TRBJ2-1,TRBV4-3,CASSQERNEQFF,TGCGCCAGCAGCCAAGAACGCAATGAGCAGTTCTTC
NA,NA,TRBJ1-6,TRBV11-2,CASSLLRGNGSPLHF,TGTGCCAGCAGCCTTCTCCGGGGGAACGGTTCACCCCTCCACTTT
many,NA,TRBJ2-5,TRBV7-2,CASSYRHQETQYF,TGTGCCAGCAGCTACCGACACCAAGAGACCCAGTACTTC
few,TRBD1,TRBJ2-2,TRBV7-2,CASRYRGTGELFF,TGTGCCAGCAGGTACAGGGGGACCGGGGAGCTGTTTTTT
few,TRBD1,TRBJ1-2,TRBV28,CASSRLDRGSLYGYTF,TGTGCCAGCAGTAGACTGGACAGGGGATCTCTTTATGGCTACACCTTC
NA,NA,TRBJ1-2,TRBV7-2,CASSLEVVSRVTF,TGTGCCAGCAGCTTAGAGGTGGTTTCAAGGGTGACCTTC
few,NA,TRBJ2-3,TRBV10-1,CASRSPETNLTDTQYF,TGCGCCAGCAGGTCACCAGAGACTAACCTCACAGATACGCAGTATTTT
few,TRBD2,TRBJ2-5,TRBV28,CASRRTGGPEAETQYF,TGTGCCAGCCGTAGGACGGGGGGGCCCGAGGCCGAGACCCAGTACTTC
few,NA,TRBJ2-7,TRBV12-5,CASGLGRAYEQYF,TGTGCTAGTGGTTTGGGCAGGGCCTACGAGCAGTACTTC
NA,NA,TRBJ2-3,TRBV7-2,CASSSRNGDTQYF,TGTGCCAGCAGCTCCCGGAATGGAGATACGCAGTATTTT
NA,TRBD2,TRBJ2-1,TRBV15,CATSNLGLAGEQFF,TGTGCCACCAGCAACTTGGGACTAGCGGGGGAGCAGTTCTTC
few,NA,TRBJ2-2,TRBV7-6,CASSPRPGPTGELFF,TGTGCCAGCAGCCCCAGACCGGGTCCCACCGGGGAGCTGTTTTTT
NA,NA,TRBJ1-4,TRBV6-1,CASRGRDLGREKLFF,TGTGCCAGCAGGGGGAGGGACTTAGGCAGGGAAAAACTGTTTTTT
NA,NA,TRBJ1-5,TRBV4-3,CASSQDHGYQPQHF,TGCGCCAGCAGCCAAGATCACGGGTATCAGCCCCAGCATTTT
few,NA,TRBJ1-1,TRBV29-1,CSVEGKLMNTEAFF,TGCAGCGTTGAGGGGAAGCTGATGAACACTGAAGCTTTCTTT
few,NA,TRBJ2-5,TRBV7-2,CASRHRDGLQETQYF,TGTGCCAGCAGGCATAGGGACGGATTACAAGAGACCCAGTACTTC
NA,NA,TRBJ2-1,TRBV20-1,CSALEQYEQFF,TGCAGTGCGTTGGAACAGTATGAGCAGTTCTTC
NA,NA,TRBJ1-5,TRBV5-4,CASSLGGGEPQHF,TGTGCCAGCAGCTTGGGGGGTGGGGAGCCCCAGCATTTT
few,TRBD1,TRBJ1-1,TRBV14,CASSHPDRVRSTEAFF,TGTGCCAGCAGCCACCCGGACAGGGTGCGGAGCACTGAAGCTTTCTTT
many,NA,TRBJ1-3,TRBV20-1,CSARGAGFVYF,TGCAGTGCTAGAGGAGCCGGATTTGTATATTTT
many,NA,TRBJ2-7,TRBV12-3/TRBV12-4,CASSKTASYEQYF,TGTGCCAGCAGTAAGACAGCCTCCTACGAGCAGTACTTC
NA,NA,TRBJ2-5,TRBV18,CASSPLTGEETQYF,TGTGCCAGCTCACCACTGACAGGAGAAGAGACCCAGTACTTC
few,TRBD1,TRBJ1-2,TRBV4-2,CASSPNRWDRGDYGYTF,TGTGCCAGCAGCCCAAACCGATGGGACAGGGGAGACTATGGCTACACCTTC
many,NA,TRBJ2-1,TRBV7-9,CASSLPDEQFF,TGTGCCAGCAGCTTGCCCGATGAGCAGTTCTTC
few,TRBD2,TRBJ2-1,TRBV9,CASSPGLAGDYYNEQFF,TGTGCCAGCAGCCCGGGACTAGCGGGGGACTATTACAATGAGCAGTTCTTC